This T cell receptor beta chain came from a study of vaccination effects on CD4 cells after COVID-19. Across the study: Cultures used under 2.5 million PBMC per well, 7.5 to 10 IU/ml IL-2 and around 9.7 ug/ml peptides. Study-level findings and limits: Late post-vaccination samples showed marked contraction of infection- and vaccine-induced clones.

Measured with immunoSEQ multiplex PCR; TCRdb has only the in-frame clones, and not every one. The sample includes 65,000 to 90,000 clones, approximately 73% of them seen just once. This clone was observed a few times. The antigen remains undetermined. Once cultured for 10 days, the cells underwent separation to obtain CD4+ T cells. It was two doses of either the BNT162b2 or mRNA-1273 vaccine that participants received. Days 3 and 7 were when half the medium was replaced with IL-2 medium. The CDR3 runs 15 residues. Germline-derived CDR1 and CDR2 are SGDLS and YYNGEE. V dropped 3 bases and J dropped 1 base, with 13 bases sitting between them.

V is TRBV9 and J is TRBJ1-1, with D perhaps TRBD1 (6 bases). This sequence was found in a human donor who received a COVID-19 vaccine. Specimen: CD4+ T cells from PBMCs cultured without peptide, collected after COVID-19 vaccination. CDR3 bases: TGTGCCAGCAGCGCATCCGGGACACCGAACACTGAAGCTTTCTTT. This sequence encodes CASSASGTPNTEAFF.